One and the same sample provided the 2 T cell receptor beta chains below, sequenced in a study of T cell clones after liver transplantation. The method was immunoSEQ multiplex PCR; TCRdb's version includes in-frame clones alone and lacks a portion of them. This sample has some 120,000 clones, with 90% found just once. The sequences come from CD4+ T cells from blood, collected 12 months after liver transplant. The receptors come from a human patient who received a liver transplant. Part of the T cell pool may stem from the graft donor.

The chain uses TRBV6-1 and TRBJ1-2, with D uncertain. Per germline, CDR1 MNHNS and CDR2 SASEGT. This CDR3 is 15 amino acids long. Trimming took off 1 base at V and 7 bases at J, with 16 bases between the two ends. CDR3 DNA: TGTGCCAGCAGTGAAGGGCGGGCCGGCGTTCTTGGCTACACCTTC. Translation: CASSEGRAGVLGYTF.

V is TRBV2 and J is TRBJ2-1, with 7 bases lining up with TRBD1. Germline loops: CDR1 SNHLY, CDR2 FYNNEI. The junction had 3 bases not matched to a gene; V was cut back by 3 bases and J by 4 bases. CDR3 length: 14 amino acids. The CDR3 DNA follows: TGTGCCAGCAGTGAGGGACAGCGATACAATGAGCAGTTCTTC. Translated: CASSEGQRYNEQFF.